The 32 T cell receptor beta chains below come from one sample, sequenced in a study of circulating CD8 cells and anti-PD-1 response in melanoma. Using approximately 16 ng of total RNA, TCR libraries were made with the QIAseq Immune Repertoire TCR panel. TCRdb redid the calling of the reads with MiXCR, one entry per CDR3 protein. The sample includes about 230 distinct CDR3 sequences, under 6.5% seen only once; the top ten take about 25%. Live CD3+CD8+TCRalphabeta+ cells were sorted into four subsets by PD-1 and/or TIGIT. Sample: CD8+ T cells from PBMCs, taken at baseline or after one month of anti-PD-1 therapy (not recorded which). The receptor set was obtained from a human donor with melanoma.

This clonotype has only a few counts. A much larger clone differs by one base, so this may be a read error. This chain uses TRBV6-4 with TRBJ2-1; 9 bases match TRBD2. The CDR3 length is 14 residues. V dropped 5 bases and J dropped 8; count of bases not matched to a gene: 7. Germline CDR1 is MRHNA and CDR2 is SNTAGT. CDR3 in amino acids: CASSTGAGGDEQFF. The CDR3 DNA sequence: TGTGCCAGCAGTACGGGTGCGGGGGGGGATGAGCAGTTCTTC.

By sample fraction, this clonotype is large. CDR3 nucleotide sequence: TGTGCCAGCAGCATGGGACAGGGACTTTATCAGCCCCAGCATTTT. The encoded protein is CASSMGQGLYQPQHF. The gene calls are TRBV6-2 or TRBV6-3 and TRBJ1-5, with 9 bases that match TRBD1. J gave up 5 bases and V 6 bases, and 8 bases lay outside the gene matches. The length of the CDR3 is 15 residues. CDR1 and CDR2 from the germline V gene are MNHEY and SVGEGT.

Points on this clonotype: At one end the junction does not follow the germline gene, possibly because of a read error. V gene TRBV24-1 combines with J gene TRBJ2-2; D might be TRBD1 (5 bases). Germline lookup yields CDR1 KGHDR and CDR2 SFDVKD. The CDR3 runs 15 residues. The CDR3 DNA sequence: TGCGCCGCCAGTGACCCGACCAGACAGACCGGGGAGCTGTTTTTT. Amino acid sequence: CAASDPTRQTGELFF.

This clonotype is termed large. The chain employs TRBV4-2 and TRBJ1-5, with D perhaps matching TRBD1 (5 bases). Germline CDR1 LGHNA, CDR2 YNFKEQ. The V end was cut by 4 bases, the J end by 4 bases, with 14 bases between. The CDR3 is made up of 15 amino acids. This chain's CDR3 is CASSPSGGGNQPQHF. DNA of the CDR3: TGTGCCAGCAGCCCCTCGGGCGGGGGGAATCAGCCCCAGCATTTT.

This clonotype is deemed large. The rearrangement links TRBV25-1 to TRBJ2-5; D is ambiguous. The V gene lost 6 bases and the J gene lost 7 bases, with 9 bases spanning the gap. CDR1 and CDR2 from the germline V gene are MGHDK and SYGVNS. CDR3 length: 11 amino acids. The CDR3 sequence: CASSSSLTQYF. CDR3 nucleotides: TGTGCCAGCAGCTCCTCCCTGACCCAGTACTTC.

By its share, this clonotype is large (0.1 to 1%). This sequence joins TRBV11-2 and TRBJ2-7, with TRBD1 matching 10 bases. In germline, CDR1 is SGHAT, CDR2 FQNNGV. J was trimmed by 2 bases and V by 8 bases; bases with no gene match: 6. The CDR3 is made up of 14 amino acids. Here the CDR3 reads CASGAGTGAYEQYF. The CDR3, as DNA: TGTGCCAGCGGGGCCGGGACAGGGGCCTACGAGCAGTACTTC. Full variable domain (remainder filled in from reference TRBV11-2 and TRBJ2-7): EAGVAQSPRYKIIEKRQSVAFWCNPISGHATLYWYQQILGQGPKLLIQFQNNGVVDDSQLPKDRFSAERLKGVDSTLKIQPAKLEDSAVYLCASGAGTGAYEQYFGPGTRLTVT.

This clonotype was observed a handful of times. V and J are TRBV28 and TRBJ2-1; D remains unclear. There are 14 residues in the CDR3. Germline CDR1 and CDR2: MDHEN and SYDVKM. The V end lost 7 bases, the J end lost 3 bases, and 13 bases lay between the germline ends. DNA for the CDR3: TGTGCCAGCACCAGCCTTAATTACTACAATGAGCAGTTCTTC. Translating gives CASTSLNYYNEQFF.

In regard to this clonotype: A much larger clone is a single base away; this may be a read error. The chain combines TRBV6-1 with TRBJ2-1; maybe TRBD2 (6 bases). Deletions cut 6 bases from V and 8 bases from J, with 14 bases between. CDR3 length: 13 residues. Per germline, CDR1 MNHNS and CDR2 SASEGT. CDR3 in amino acids: CASSLQGEDEQFF. CDR3 bases: TGTGCCAGCAGCCTCCAAGGGGAGGATGAGCAGTTCTTC.

The chain links TRBV27 to TRBJ2-3; D call uncertain. Trimming pared 3 bases from V and 0 bases from J, leaving 10 bases between. The CDR3 sequence is 15 residues long. Germline V gene sequence: CDR1 MNHEY, CDR2 SMNVEV (reference sequence). The CDR3: CASSFELESTDTQYF. CDR3 coding DNA: TGTGCCAGCAGTTTTGAGTTAGAAAGCACAGATACGCAGTATTTT.

This clonotype is medium-sized in the sample. The gene calls are TRBV19 and TRBJ2-2; a possible D gene is TRBD2 (7 bases). CDR3 size: 14 residues. CDR1 and CDR2 from the germline V gene are LNHDA and SQIVND (reference sequence). The V and J ends lost 7 bases and 4 bases respectively, with 13 bases between them. This CDR3 reads CASKGGATTGELFF. CDR3 nucleotide sequence: TGTGCCAGTAAGGGGGGGGCGACCACCGGGGAGCTGTTTTTT.

This clonotype is large. This chain joins TRBV24-1 and TRBJ2-2; 7 bases agree with TRBD1. Trimming at V came to 5 bases and at J to 1 base, leaving 9 bases not matched to a gene. The CDR3 is 17 amino acids. CDR1 and CDR2 (germline): KGHDR, SFDVKD. The CDR3 reads CATSGQGRQGNTGELFF. DNA for the CDR3: TGTGCCACCAGTGGCCAAGGGAGACAGGGGAACACCGGGGAGCTGTTTTTT.

This clonotype has only a few counts. The chain carries TRBV28 and TRBJ2-1; 16 bases line up with TRBD2. Germline V gives CDR1 MDHEN, CDR2 SYDVKM. V lost 6 bases, J lost 4 bases, and 9 bases stayed unmatched. The CDR3 has 18 residues. DNA for the CDR3: TGTGCCAGCAGACCCGAGGGACTAGCGGGGGGGCTATACAATGAGCAGTTCTTC. This translates into CASRPEGLAGGLYNEQFF.

By sample fraction, this clonotype is large. The chain is built from TRBV27 and TRBJ1-1; TRBD1 might be the D (5 bases). The V and J ends lost 7 bases and 0 bases respectively, with 9 bases between them. CDR1 is MNHEY and CDR2 is SMNVEV in the germline V gene (reference sequence). This CDR3 region has 13 residues. The CDR3 spells CASNDRLNTEAFF. Here the CDR3 DNA reads TGTGCCAGCAACGACAGATTGAACACTGAAGCTTTCTTT.

Sample share makes this clonotype large. V and J are TRBV7-2 and TRBJ2-4; TRBD2 aligns across 9 bases. Trimming cost V 6 bases and J 3 bases; bases outside gene matches: 6. This CDR3 has 15 residues. CDR1 and CDR2 (germline): SGHTA, FQGNSA. CDR3 DNA: TGTGCCAGCAGGACATCAGCGGGGGGCAAAAACATTCAGTACTTC. Its translation is CASRTSAGGKNIQYF.

By sample fraction, this clonotype is large. J is TRBJ2-5 and V is TRBV20-1; 8 positions agree with TRBD2. Germline assignment: CDR1 DFQATT and CDR2 SNEGSKA (reference sequence). This CDR3 spans 18 amino acids. The V gene end was trimmed by 3 bases and the J gene end by 4 bases; junction bases not matched to a gene: 19. Written as DNA, the CDR3 is TGCAGTGCTAGTAGCCTAGCGGGCTATCCTACTCACCTAGAGACCCAGTACTTC. Protein sequence: CSASSLAGYPTHLETQYF.

By sample fraction, this clonotype is large. The chain couples TRBV5-1 to TRBJ2-3; possibly TRBD1 or TRBD2 for D (6 bases each). This CDR3 is built from 17 residues. Looked up from germline, CDR1 is SGHRS and CDR2 is YFSETQ. Trimming pared 0 bases from V and 4 bases from J, leaving 18 bases between. CDR3 DNA sequence: TGCGCCAGCAGCTTGGCTAGGAACTCGGGGGCCTCAGATACGCAGTATTTT. It codes for CASSLARNSGASDTQYF. The whole variable domain, remainder taken from reference TRBV5-1 and TRBJ2-3, is KAGVTQTPRYLIKTRGQQVTLSCSPISGHRSVSWYQQTPGQGLQFLFEYFSETQRNKGNFPGRFSGRQFSNSRSEMNVSTLELGDSALYLCASSLARNSGASDTQYFGPGTRLTVL.

This clonotype rates as large. The chain has TRBV6-5 and TRBJ2-3; D not resolved. The V end lost 6 bases, the J end lost 0 bases, and 7 bases lay between the germline ends. Germline CDR1 MNHEY, CDR2 SVGAGI. The length of the CDR3 is 13 residues. CDR3 DNA sequence: TGTGCCAGCAGCCTCCAGAGCACAGATACGCAGTATTTT. Residues: CASSLQSTDTQYF.

This clonotype ranks as large. The chain combines TRBV5-1 with TRBJ2-7, with 7 nucleotides matching TRBD2. Looked up from germline, CDR1 is SGHRS and CDR2 is YFSETQ. With V trimmed by 0 bases and J by 2 bases, 5 bases remained unmatched. The CDR3 covers 15 residues. CDR3 nucleotide sequence: TGCGCCAGCAGCTTGGGTGGGGGGGAAACCTACGAGCAGTACTTC. Translated: CASSLGGGETYEQYF.

In this sample, this clonotype is hyperexpanded. The chain joins TRBV5-1 to TRBJ2-7; tentative D call: TRBD1 (6 bases). Trimming removed 5 bases at V and 3 bases at J, with 15 bases between. The CDR3 has 14 amino acids. CDR1 and CDR2 from the germline V gene are SGHRS and YFSETQ. CDR3 in DNA: TGCGCCAGCAGGCCGAGGGGGTCCGGCTACGAGCAGTACTTC. Its translation: CASRPRGSGYEQYF.

About this clonotype: The junction differs from germline at one of its ends, possibly a read error. V usage is TRBV14 and J usage is TRBJ2-7; no definite D call. The CDR3 covers 15 residues. Per the germline V gene, CDR1 is SGHDN and CDR2 is FVKESK. In nucleotides, the CDR3 is TGTGCCAGCAGTCAAGATGAGGCTCTCCCCTACGAGCAGTACTTC. Translating it yields CASSQDEALPYEQYF. Looking up the rest from reference TRBV14 and TRBJ2-7 gives the full variable domain: EAGVTQFPSHSVIEKGQTVTLRCDPISGHDNLYWYRRVMGKEIKFLLHFVKESKQDESGMPNNRFLAERTGGTYSTLKVQPAELEDSGVYFCASSQDEALPYEQYFGPGTRLTVT.

By share of the sample, this clonotype is large (0.1 to 1%). The rearrangement links TRBV3-1 to TRBJ2-5; D is possibly TRBD2 (6 bases). V was trimmed by 4 bases and J by 1 base, leaving 13 bases between them. The CDR3 extends over 15 amino acids. Per the germline V gene, CDR1 is LGHDT and CDR2 is YNNKEL (reference sequence). CDR3 DNA sequence: TGTGCCAGCAGCCCCGGGGTAGCGGCCCAAGAGACCCAGTACTTC. Its translation: CASSPGVAAQETQYF.

This clonotype is termed large. The V call is TRBV19, the J call TRBJ2-3; TRBD1 agrees at 7 bases. Germline-derived CDR1 and CDR2 are LNHDA and SQIVND (reference sequence). The V gene end was trimmed by 3 bases and the J gene end by 4 bases; junction bases not matched to a gene: 10. The CDR3 covers 16 residues. In DNA, the CDR3 is TGTGCCAGTAGTATCCCTGCAGGCCAGGGGGCAGATACGCAGTATTTT. Encoded protein: CASSIPAGQGADTQYF.

In its sample, this clonotype is large. The genes are TRBV19 and TRBJ2-7; the match to TRBD1 covers 9 bases. CDR1 is LNHDA, CDR2 SQIVND, per germline (reference sequence). This CDR3 has 14 residues. The junction had 4 bases not matched to a gene; V was cut back by 5 bases and J by 2 bases. The CDR3 is CASSPGQGTYEQYF. In nucleotides, the CDR3 is TGTGCCAGTAGTCCCGGACAGGGGACCTACGAGCAGTACTTC.

This clonotype is classed as large. CDR3 protein: CASSPMGTGGGTEAFF. The DNA of the CDR3 is TGTGCCAGCTCACCTATGGGGACAGGCGGGGGCACTGAAGCTTTCTTT. The rearrangement joins TRBV18 to TRBJ1-1, with 8 bases matching TRBD1. There are 16 residues in the CDR3. In germline, CDR1 is KGHSH, CDR2 LQKENI. V lost 3 bases to trimming and J lost 4 bases; unmatched junction nucleotides: 10.

Within the sample, this clonotype is large. This rearrangement joins TRBV20-1 to TRBJ2-3, with 12 bases lining up with TRBD2. Trimming cost V 6 bases and J 0 bases; bases outside gene matches: 7. The CDR3 contains 16 residues. Looked up from germline, CDR1 is DFQATT and CDR2 is SNEGSKA (reference sequence). The CDR3 nucleotides read TGCAGTGCATGGACTAGCGGGGAGCCTAGCACAGATACGCAGTATTTT. The encoded protein is CSAWTSGEPSTDTQYF.

This clonotype is hyperexpanded (1% or more). V gene TRBV28 combines with J gene TRBJ2-3; a possible D gene is TRBD2 (5 bases). The V end was cut by 3 bases, the J end by 4 bases, with 20 bases between. This CDR3 comprises 17 residues. Germline V gives CDR1 MDHEN, CDR2 SYDVKM. This CDR3 reads CASSFNSLDRGSDTQYF. CDR3 bases: TGTGCCAGCAGTTTCAACTCCCTCGATAGAGGGTCAGATACGCAGTATTTT.

This clonotype is deemed hyperexpanded (1% or more). The chain carries TRBV4-2 and TRBJ2-7, with TRBD1 matching over 11 bases. J gave up 0 bases and V 0 bases, and 1 base lay outside the gene matches. This CDR3 is built from 16 residues. Germline values: CDR1 LGHNA, CDR2 YNFKEQ. CDR3 sequence: CASSQDGTGGSYEQYF. The CDR3, as DNA: TGTGCCAGCAGCCAAGATGGGACAGGGGGCTCCTACGAGCAGTACTTC.

By share, this clonotype ranks as large. The chain couples TRBV9 to TRBJ2-3; 13 nucleotides match TRBD2. CDR3 size: 18 residues. V dropped 3 bases and J dropped 2; count of bases not matched to a gene: 9. Germline V gene data show CDR1 as SGDLS and CDR2 as YYNGEE. The DNA of the CDR3 is TGTGCCAGCAGCGCCCCCCGACTAGCGGGGGGCCTCACAGATACGCAGTATTTT. This translates into CASSAPRLAGGLTDTQYF.

This clonotype is judged hyperexpanded. J is TRBJ2-6 and V is TRBV29-1, with unresolved D. The CDR3 contains 13 residues. The germline V gene has CDR1 SQVTM and CDR2 ANQGSEA. V lost 5 bases and J lost 2, with 7 bases in between. CDR3 residues: CSVTDPGANVLTF. CDR3 in DNA: TGCAGCGTTACAGACCCTGGGGCCAACGTCCTGACTTTC.

This clonotype is categorized as hyperexpanded (1% or more). This sequence joins TRBV28 and TRBJ1-2; 7 bases map to TRBD1. Looked up from germline, CDR1 is MDHEN and CDR2 is SYDVKM. The CDR3 has 14 amino acids. V lost 6 bases to trimming and J lost 7 bases; unmatched junction nucleotides: 11. The CDR3 bases are TGTGCCAGCAGCTCCTCCCGGGCAGGGGGTGGCTACACCTTC. Amino acid sequence: CASSSSRAGGGYTF.

This clonotype is medium-sized (0.01 to 0.1%) within its sample. V is TRBV19 and J is TRBJ1-2; D uncertain. The CDR3 is 13 residues long. Trimming removed 3 bases from V and 3 bases from J, with 8 bases in between. Looked up from germline, CDR1 is LNHDA and CDR2 is SQIVND (reference sequence). The CDR3 sequence: CASSMVRDYGYTF. CDR3 sequence (DNA): TGTGCCAGTAGTATGGTCAGAGACTATGGCTACACCTTC.

This clonotype was detected only a few times. A much more abundant neighbour one base away suggests this may be a read error. The chain links TRBV24-1 to TRBJ2-2; 9 nucleotides match TRBD1. This CDR3 has 17 amino acids. The germline CDR1 and CDR2 sequences are KGHDR and SFDVKD. The J segment lost 3 bases and the V segment lost 5 bases, leaving 9 bases of the junction unmatched. In DNA form, the CDR3 reads TGTGCCACCAGTGGCCAAGGGAGACAGGGGGACACCGGGGAGCTGTTTTTT. It translates to CATSGQGRQGDTGELFF.